The 18 T cell receptor beta chains presented below share a single source sample, sequenced in a study of blood T cell repertoires in COVID-19 (dated by TCRdb to 2018 to 2020). To prepare the library, the immunoSEQ multiplex PCR assay was applied. In TCRdb, the immuneACCESS table is reduced to in-frame sequences with V and J assigned. These tables do not hold every clone; where another copy was compared, an unresolved V gene accounts for under half, and the others remain unexplained. This sample holds 140,000 to 150,000 clones; 80% were observed only once. 10% to 15% of the sample is in the top ten clones. Material for sequencing was peripheral blood. The receptors were sampled from a man aged 55 to 70 with active or convalescent COVID-19.

The chain recombines TRBV28 with TRBJ1-2, with 11 positions matching TRBD1. Trimming cost V 3 bases and J 4 bases; bases outside gene matches: 7. Germline loops: CDR1 MDHEN, CDR2 SYDVKM. The CDR3 covers 16 residues. The CDR3 sequence: CASSLAGQGAGYGYTF. The CDR3 nucleotides are TGTGCCAGCAGTTTGGCCGGACAGGGGGCCGGCTATGGCTACACCTTC.

The chain joins TRBV3-1 (or the pseudogene TRBV3-2) to TRBJ1-3, with a possible D match to TRBD1 (6 bases). The CDR3 runs to 15 residues. Germline lookup yields CDR1 LGHDT and CDR2 YNNKEL (reference sequence). The V end was cut by 4 bases, the J end by 2 bases, with 12 bases between. CDR3 sequence reads: CASSRGTGTGNTIYF. In DNA form, the CDR3 reads TGTGCCAGCAGCCGGGGTACAGGGACTGGAAACACCATATATTTT.

V is TRBV19 and J is TRBJ2-7; 9 positions agree with TRBD1. The CDR3 contains 14 residues. V was clipped by 7 bases and J by 2 bases; unmatched bases: 6. The V gene's germline CDR1 is LNHDA and CDR2 SQIVND (reference sequence). The CDR3 DNA reads TGTGCCAGTAAAGCCGGACAGGGGCCCTACGAGCAGTACTTC. Encoded protein: CASKAGQGPYEQYF. Full variable domain (remainder filled in from reference TRBV19 and TRBJ2-7): DGGITQSPKYLFRKEGQNVTLSCEQNLNHDAMYWYRQDPGQGLRLIYYSQIVNDFQKGDIAEGYSVSREKKESFPLTVTSAQKNPTAFYLCASKAGQGPYEQYFGPGTRLTVT.

This clone was recorded only once. This sequence joins TRBV12-5 and TRBJ1-2; maybe TRBD1 (5 bases). V was cut by 4 bases and J by 8 bases, with 20 bases left in between. Germline CDR1 is LGHNT and CDR2 is FRNRAP. The CDR3 is 15 amino acids. CDR3 sequence (DNA): TGTGCTAGTGGTTCCGAACCCGGACAAGGTCGGGGCTACACCTTC. Its translation: CASGSEPGQGRGYTF.

Here the CDR3 reads CASSLGPSGRTYEQYF. CDR3 bases: TGCGCCAGCAGCTTGGGTCCTAGCGGGAGAACCTACGAGCAGTACTTC. The rearrangement links TRBV5-1 to TRBJ2-7; 10 bases map to TRBD2. The ends lost 0 bases at V and 2 bases at J; junction bases unmatched: 5. The V gene's germline CDR1 is SGHRS and CDR2 YFSETQ. CDR3 size: 16 residues.

This chain uses TRBV6-5 with TRBJ1-2, with unresolved D. This CDR3 spans 16 amino acids. The ends were cut back, 0 bases at V and 2 bases at J, with 13 bases in the middle. Germline values: CDR1 MNHEY, CDR2 SVGAGI. The CDR3 protein is CASSYSPTPPNYGYTF. The CDR3, as DNA: TGTGCCAGCAGTTACTCGCCCACTCCCCCCAACTATGGCTACACCTTC.

The V gene is TRBV24-1, the J gene TRBJ2-3; TRBD1 matches 7 bases. The CDR3 length is 16 residues. The germline V gene has CDR1 KGHDR and CDR2 SFDVKD. Germline trimming cut 4 bases from V and 3 bases from J; bases unmatched to any gene: 9. This chain's CDR3 is CATSDPGGAQTDTQYF. The CDR3 nucleotides are TGTGCCACCAGTGACCCAGGGGGTGCCCAAACAGATACGCAGTATTTT.

V usage is TRBV6-1 and J usage is TRBJ1-6; weak D call: TRBD1 (6 bases). CDR3 size: 14 residues. Trimming took off 3 bases at V and 7 bases at J, with 10 bases between the two ends. The V gene's germline CDR1 is MNHNS and CDR2 SASEGT. In DNA form, the CDR3 reads TGTGCCAGCAGTGAGCTCCAGGGGAATTCACCCCTCCACTTT. Translating gives CASSELQGNSPLHF.

The chain recombines TRBV27 with TRBJ2-7; 11 bases agree with TRBD1. The V gene's germline CDR1 is MNHEY and CDR2 SMNVEV (reference sequence). Trimming at V came to 6 bases and at J to 10 bases, leaving 11 bases not matched to a gene. This CDR3 region has 14 residues. Written as DNA, the CDR3 is TGTGCCAGCAGCTGGACAGGGGGCGCTGGGCATCAGTACTTC. Translated, it gives CASSWTGGAGHQYF.

The rearrangement links TRBV3-1 (or the pseudogene TRBV3-2) to TRBJ1-1, with a tentative D call TRBD1 (6 bases). Trimming stripped 0 bases from V and 4 bases from J, with 21 bases between. From germline, CDR1 is LGHDT and CDR2 YNNKEL (reference sequence). CDR3 length: 18 amino acids. DNA of the CDR3: TGTGCCAGCAGCCAAGATCCCAGGGGCGCTGGGGAATCCACTGAAGCTTTCTTT. Encoded protein: CASSQDPRGAGESTEAFF.

The chain carries TRBV9 and TRBJ2-1; D gene unclear. The CDR3 is 14 residues long. V dropped 4 bases and J dropped 7 bases, with 15 bases sitting between them. Germline V gene lookup returns CDR1 SGDLS and CDR2 YYNGEE. CDR3: CASSLLTQVNEQFF. As DNA, the CDR3 is TGTGCCAGCAGCCTACTGACGCAGGTAAATGAGCAGTTCTTC.

The gene calls are TRBV7-6 and TRBJ2-1, with 12 bases lining up with TRBD2. V shed 3 bases, J shed 6 bases, and the junction held 6 bases outside the gene matches. Germline lookup yields CDR1 SGHVS and CDR2 FNYEAQ. CDR3 length: 16 residues. The CDR3, as DNA: TGTGCCAGCAGCTTCCTACCTAGCGGGAGGGGCAATGAGCAGTTCTTC. Translation: CASSFLPSGRGNEQFF.

In its sample, this clone was seen a few times. CDR3 in DNA: TGTGCCAGCGGGGGCGGGAGTGATCAAGAGACCCAGTACTTC. Translating it yields CASGGGSDQETQYF. The V call is TRBV28, the J call TRBJ2-5; D is possibly TRBD2 (7 bases). This CDR3 has 14 amino acids. Germline loops: CDR1 MDHEN, CDR2 SYDVKM. Deletions cut 8 bases from V and 2 bases from J, with 15 bases between.

The chain recombines TRBV10-3 with TRBJ2-4; 8 nucleotides match TRBD1. CDR3 size: 15 residues. The J segment lost 6 bases and the V segment lost 2 bases, leaving 6 bases of the junction unmatched. Germline CDR1 ENHRY, CDR2 SYGVKD. The CDR3 nucleotides read TGTGCCATCAGTGAGGGTGACAGGGGTGGAAACATTCAGTACTTC. Its translation is CAISEGDRGGNIQYF.

This chain connects TRBV2 to TRBJ1-5; 9 bases are a match to TRBD1. The trim removed 6 bases at V and 7 bases at J, leaving 7 bases unmatched. The CDR3 totals 14 residues. CDR1 and CDR2 (germline): SNHLY, FYNNEI. The CDR3 nucleotides read TGTGCCAGCAGCCCAGGGACAGGGTGGCAGCCCCAGCATTTT. This sequence encodes CASSPGTGWQPQHF.

This rearrangement joins TRBV6-5 to TRBJ2-7; TRBD2 is a possible D gene (6 bases). V dropped 7 bases and J dropped 7 bases, with 20 bases sitting between them. This CDR3 spans 14 amino acids. Germline lookup yields CDR1 MNHEY and CDR2 SVGAGI. This CDR3 reads CASNLAVGQGEQYF. As DNA, the CDR3 is TGTGCCAGCAATTTAGCGGTTGGGCAAGGGGAGCAGTACTTC.

The chain joins TRBV6-5 to TRBJ2-1; a weak D match, TRBD2 (5 bases). Germline V gene lookup returns CDR1 MNHEY and CDR2 SVGAGI. CDR3 length: 16 amino acids. V lost 1 base and J 3 bases, leaving 13 bases between the germline ends. Written as DNA, the CDR3 is TGTGCCAGCAGTTACTTTCCGGGGTCTATCTACAATGAGCAGTTCTTC. Protein: CASSYFPGSIYNEQFF.

The genes are TRBV7-2 and TRBJ1-3, with 10 bases matching TRBD1. Trimming took 5 bases from V and 0 from J; bases not matched to a gene: 7. The CDR3 runs 17 residues. Germline loops: CDR1 SGHTA, CDR2 FQGNSA. CDR3 sequence: CASSNRQGASSGNTIYF. As DNA, the CDR3 is TGTGCCAGCAGCAATCGACAGGGGGCCTCCTCTGGAAACACCATATATTTT.